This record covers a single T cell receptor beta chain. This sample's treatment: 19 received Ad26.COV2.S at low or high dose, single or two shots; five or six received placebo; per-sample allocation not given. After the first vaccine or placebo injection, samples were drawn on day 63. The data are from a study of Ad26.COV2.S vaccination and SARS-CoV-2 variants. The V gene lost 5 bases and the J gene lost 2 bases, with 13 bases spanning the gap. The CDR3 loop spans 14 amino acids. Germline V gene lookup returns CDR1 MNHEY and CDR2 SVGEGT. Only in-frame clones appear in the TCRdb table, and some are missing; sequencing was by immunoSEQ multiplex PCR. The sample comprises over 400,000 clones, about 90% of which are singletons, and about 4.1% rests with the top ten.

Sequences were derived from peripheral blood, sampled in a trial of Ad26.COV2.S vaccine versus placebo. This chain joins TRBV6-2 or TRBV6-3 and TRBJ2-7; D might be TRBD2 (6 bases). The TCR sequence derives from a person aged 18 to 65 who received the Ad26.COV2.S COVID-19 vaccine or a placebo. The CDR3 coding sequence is TGTGCCAGCAGTCCCGGGGGTCTAACCTACGAGCAGTACTTC. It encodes CASSPGGLTYEQYF.